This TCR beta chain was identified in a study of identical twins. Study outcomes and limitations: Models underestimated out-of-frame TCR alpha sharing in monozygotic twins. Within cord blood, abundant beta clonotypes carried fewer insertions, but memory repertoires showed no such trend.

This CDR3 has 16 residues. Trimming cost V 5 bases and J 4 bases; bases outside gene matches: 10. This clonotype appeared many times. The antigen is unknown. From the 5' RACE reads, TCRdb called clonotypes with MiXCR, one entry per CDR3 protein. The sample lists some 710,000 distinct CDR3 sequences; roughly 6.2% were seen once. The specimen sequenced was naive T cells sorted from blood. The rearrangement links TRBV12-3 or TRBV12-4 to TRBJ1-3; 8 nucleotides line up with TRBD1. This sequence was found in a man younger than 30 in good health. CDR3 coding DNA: TGTGCCAGCAGTCCCCTAGGACAGGGCCTGGGAAACACCATATATTTT. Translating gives CASSPLGQGLGNTIYF.